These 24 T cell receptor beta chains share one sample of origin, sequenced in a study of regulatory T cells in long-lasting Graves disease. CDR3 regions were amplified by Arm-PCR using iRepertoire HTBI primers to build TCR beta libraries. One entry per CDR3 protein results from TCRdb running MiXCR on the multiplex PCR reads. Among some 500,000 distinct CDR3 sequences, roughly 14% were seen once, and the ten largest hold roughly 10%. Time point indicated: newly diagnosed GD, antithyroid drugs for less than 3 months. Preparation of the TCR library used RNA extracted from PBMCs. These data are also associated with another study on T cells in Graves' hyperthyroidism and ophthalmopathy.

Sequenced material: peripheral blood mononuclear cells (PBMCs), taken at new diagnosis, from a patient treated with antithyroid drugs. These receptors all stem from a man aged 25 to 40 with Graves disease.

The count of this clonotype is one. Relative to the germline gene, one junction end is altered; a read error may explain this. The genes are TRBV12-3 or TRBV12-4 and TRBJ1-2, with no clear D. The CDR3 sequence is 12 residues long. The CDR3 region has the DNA TGTGCCGGCAGTGACACCGGCTATGGCTACACCTTC. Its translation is CAGSDTGYGYTF.

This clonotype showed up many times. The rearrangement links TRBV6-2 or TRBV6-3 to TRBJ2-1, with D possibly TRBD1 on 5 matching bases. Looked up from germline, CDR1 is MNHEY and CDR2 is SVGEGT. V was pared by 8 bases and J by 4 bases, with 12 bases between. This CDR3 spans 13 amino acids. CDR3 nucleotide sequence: TGTGCCAGCGGACACGGCGGATACAATGAGCAGTTCTTC. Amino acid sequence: CASGHGGYNEQFF.

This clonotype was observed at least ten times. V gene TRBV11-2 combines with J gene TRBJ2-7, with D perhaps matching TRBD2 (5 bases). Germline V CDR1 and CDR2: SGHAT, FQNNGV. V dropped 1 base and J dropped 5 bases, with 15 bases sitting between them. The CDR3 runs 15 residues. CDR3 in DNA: TGTGCCAGCAGCTTAGGCCGCAGCAGCGGCAACGAGCAGTACTTC. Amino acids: CASSLGRSSGNEQYF.

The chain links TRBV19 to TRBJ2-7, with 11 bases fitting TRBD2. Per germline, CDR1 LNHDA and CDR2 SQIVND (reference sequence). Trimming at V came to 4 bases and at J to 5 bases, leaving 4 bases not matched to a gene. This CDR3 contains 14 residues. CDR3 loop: CASSRLAGPDEQYF. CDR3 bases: TGTGCCAGTAGTAGACTAGCGGGGCCCGACGAGCAGTACTTC.

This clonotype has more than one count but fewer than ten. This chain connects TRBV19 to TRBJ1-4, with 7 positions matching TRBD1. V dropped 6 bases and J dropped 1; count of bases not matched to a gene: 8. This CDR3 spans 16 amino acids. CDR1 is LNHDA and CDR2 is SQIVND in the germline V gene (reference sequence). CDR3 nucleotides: TGTGCCAGTAGCATCGACAGGGTCGGAACTAATGAAAAACTGTTTTTT. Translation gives CASSIDRVGTNEKLFF.

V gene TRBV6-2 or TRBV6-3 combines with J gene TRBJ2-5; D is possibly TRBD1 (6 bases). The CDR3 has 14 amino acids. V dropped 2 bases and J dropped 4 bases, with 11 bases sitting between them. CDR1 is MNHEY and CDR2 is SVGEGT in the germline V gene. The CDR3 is CASSYTQGLETQYF. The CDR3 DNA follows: TGTGCCAGCAGTTACACGCAGGGGTTAGAGACCCAGTACTTC.

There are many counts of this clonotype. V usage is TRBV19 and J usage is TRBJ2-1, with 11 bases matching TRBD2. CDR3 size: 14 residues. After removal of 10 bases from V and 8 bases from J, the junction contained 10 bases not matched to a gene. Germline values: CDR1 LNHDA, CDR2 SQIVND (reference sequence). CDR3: CATRASGRSHEQFF. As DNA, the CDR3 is TGTGCCACACGAGCTAGCGGGAGGAGCCATGAGCAGTTCTTC.

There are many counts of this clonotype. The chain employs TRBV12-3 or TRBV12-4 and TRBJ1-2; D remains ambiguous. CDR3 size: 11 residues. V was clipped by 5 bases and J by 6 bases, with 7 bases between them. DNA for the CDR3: TGTGCCAGCAGTGTTTTGAATGGCTACACCTTC. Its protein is CASSVLNGYTF.

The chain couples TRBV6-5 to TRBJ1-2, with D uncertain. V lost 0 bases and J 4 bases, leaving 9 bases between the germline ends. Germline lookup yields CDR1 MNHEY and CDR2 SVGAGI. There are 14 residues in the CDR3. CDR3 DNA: TGTGCCAGCAGTTACTCAGGAGGGCGCTATGGCTACACCTTC. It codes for CASSYSGGRYGYTF.

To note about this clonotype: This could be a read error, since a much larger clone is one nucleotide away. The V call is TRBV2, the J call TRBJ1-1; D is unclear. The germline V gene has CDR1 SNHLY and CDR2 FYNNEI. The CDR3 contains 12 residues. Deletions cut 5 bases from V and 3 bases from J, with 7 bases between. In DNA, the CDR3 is TGTGCCAGCAGTCGCTCAGACACTGAAGCTTTCTTT. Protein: CASSRSDTEAFF.

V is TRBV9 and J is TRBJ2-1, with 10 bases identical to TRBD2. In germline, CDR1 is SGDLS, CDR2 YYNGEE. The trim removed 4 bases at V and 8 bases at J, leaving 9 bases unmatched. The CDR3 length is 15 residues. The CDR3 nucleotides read TGTGCCAGCAGCCATTTAGCGGGAGGTAGGGATGAGCAGTTCTTC. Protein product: CASSHLAGGRDEQFF.

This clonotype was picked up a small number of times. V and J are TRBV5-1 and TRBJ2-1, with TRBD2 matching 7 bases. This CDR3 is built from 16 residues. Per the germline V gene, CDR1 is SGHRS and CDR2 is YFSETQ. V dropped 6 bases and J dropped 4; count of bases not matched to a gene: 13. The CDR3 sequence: CASILGREERYNEQFF. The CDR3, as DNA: TGCGCCAGCATTTTAGGTCGGGAGGAACGGTACAATGAGCAGTTCTTC. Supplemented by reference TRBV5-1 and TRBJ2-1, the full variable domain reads KAGVTQTPRYLIKTRGQQVTLSCSPISGHRSVSWYQQTPGQGLQFLFEYFSETQRNKGNFPGRFSGRQFSNSRSEMNVSTLELGDSALYLCASILGREERYNEQFFGPGTRLTVL.

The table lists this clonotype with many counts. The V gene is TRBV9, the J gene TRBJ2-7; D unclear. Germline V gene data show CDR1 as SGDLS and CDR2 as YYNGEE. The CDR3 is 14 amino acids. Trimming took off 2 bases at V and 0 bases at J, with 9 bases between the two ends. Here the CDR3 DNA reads TGTGCCAGCAGCGTCGGCGAGATCTCCTACGAGCAGTACTTC. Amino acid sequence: CASSVGEISYEQYF.

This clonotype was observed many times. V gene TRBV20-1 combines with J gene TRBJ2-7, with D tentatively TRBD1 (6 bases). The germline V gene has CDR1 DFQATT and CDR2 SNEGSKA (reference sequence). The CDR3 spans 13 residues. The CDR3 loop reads CSLQGRGSYEQYF. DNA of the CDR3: TGCAGCTTACAGGGAAGGGGTTCCTACGAGCAGTACTTC.

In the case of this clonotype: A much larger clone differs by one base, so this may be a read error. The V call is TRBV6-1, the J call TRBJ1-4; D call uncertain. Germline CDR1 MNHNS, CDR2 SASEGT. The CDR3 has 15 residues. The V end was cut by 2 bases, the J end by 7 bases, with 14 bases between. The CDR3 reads CASSESLRVSEKLFF. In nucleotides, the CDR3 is TGTGCCAGCAGTGAAAGCCTTAGGGTCTCTGAAAAACTGTTTTTT.

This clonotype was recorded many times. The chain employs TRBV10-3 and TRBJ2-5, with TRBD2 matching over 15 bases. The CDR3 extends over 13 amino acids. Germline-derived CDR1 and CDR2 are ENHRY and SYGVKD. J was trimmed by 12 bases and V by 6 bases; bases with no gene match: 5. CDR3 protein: CAIRGLAGGVKYF. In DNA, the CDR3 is TGTGCCATCAGGGGACTAGCGGGAGGAGTCAAGTACTTC.

CDR3 region: CASSRGRSYGYTF. The CDR3 coding sequence is TGTGCCAGTAGCAGGGGACGGTCTTATGGCTACACCTTC. This rearrangement joins TRBV19 to TRBJ1-2; possible D gene TRBD1, 6 bases. Germline V gene lookup returns CDR1 LNHDA and CDR2 SQIVND (reference sequence). Trimming stripped 6 bases from V and 5 bases from J, with 13 bases between. This CDR3 contains 13 residues.

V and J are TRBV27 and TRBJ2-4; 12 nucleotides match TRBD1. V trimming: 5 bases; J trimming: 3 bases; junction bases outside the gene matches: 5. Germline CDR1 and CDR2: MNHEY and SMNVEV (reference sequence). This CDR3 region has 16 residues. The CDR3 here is CASSTGTGGGKNIQYF. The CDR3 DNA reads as TGTGCCAGCAGTACAGGGACAGGGGGCGGCAAAAACATTCAGTACTTC.

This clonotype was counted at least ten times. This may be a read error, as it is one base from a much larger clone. The CDR3 region is CASSWNTEAFF. The CDR3 DNA reads as TGTGCCAGCAGTTGGAACACTGAAGCTTTCTTT. The chain uses TRBV12-3 or TRBV12-4 and TRBJ1-1, with D hard to call. The CDR3 consists of 11 residues. The ends were cut back, 4 bases at V and 1 base at J, with 1 base in the middle.

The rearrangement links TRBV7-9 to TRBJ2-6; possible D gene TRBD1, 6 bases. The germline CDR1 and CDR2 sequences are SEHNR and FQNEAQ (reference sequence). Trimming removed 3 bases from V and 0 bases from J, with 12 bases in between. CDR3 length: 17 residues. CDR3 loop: CASSLTGLTSGANVLTF. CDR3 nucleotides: TGTGCCAGCAGCTTGACAGGACTCACCTCTGGGGCCAACGTCCTGACTTTC.

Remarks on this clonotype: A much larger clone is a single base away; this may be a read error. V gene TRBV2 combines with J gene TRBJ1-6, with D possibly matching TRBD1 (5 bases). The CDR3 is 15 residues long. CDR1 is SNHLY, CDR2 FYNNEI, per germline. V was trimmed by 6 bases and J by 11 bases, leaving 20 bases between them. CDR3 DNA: TGTGCCAGCAGCGTCGGACATACGAAAAATCCACCCCTCCACTTT. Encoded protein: CASSVGHTKNPPLHF.

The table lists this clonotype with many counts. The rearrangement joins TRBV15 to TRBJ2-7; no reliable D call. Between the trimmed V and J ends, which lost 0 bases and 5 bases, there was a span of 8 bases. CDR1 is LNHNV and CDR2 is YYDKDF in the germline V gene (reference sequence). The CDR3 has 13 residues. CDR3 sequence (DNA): TGTGCCACCAGCAGAGACTATTCTGACGAGCAGTACTTC. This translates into CATSRDYSDEQYF.

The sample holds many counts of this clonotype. In DNA, the CDR3 is TGTGCCAGCAGTAGGGACAGGGGGCGGGATACGCAGTATTTT. Protein sequence: CASSRDRGRDTQYF. The J gene is TRBJ2-3, the V gene TRBV12-3 or TRBV12-4; 12 bases match TRBD1. Trimming cost V 5 bases and J 6 bases; bases outside gene matches: 3. The CDR3 spans 14 residues.

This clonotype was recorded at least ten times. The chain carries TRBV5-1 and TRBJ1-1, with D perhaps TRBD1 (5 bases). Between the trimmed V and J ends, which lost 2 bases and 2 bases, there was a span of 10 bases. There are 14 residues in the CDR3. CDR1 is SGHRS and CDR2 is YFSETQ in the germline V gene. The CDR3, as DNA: TGCGCCAGCAGCTTTTCCAGGGTTAACACTGAAGCTTTCTTT. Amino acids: CASSFSRVNTEAFF.